Listed below are T cell receptor beta chains from one sample, sequenced in a study of blood T cells in healthy people across ages. MiXCR was run by TCRdb on the 5' RACE reads, yielding one entry per CDR3 protein. The sample yields over 300,000 distinct CDR3 sequences, 45% to 60% seen once. The sample consisted of blood. The source is a man in his 60s in good health. The CDR3 runs from the conserved cysteine through the conserved F or W. Fields, in order: D gene, J gene, clone size, V gene, CDR3 DNA, CDR3 protein. A D gene is named only where the DNA matches it firmly. The size of a clone is reported for some rows only, either as once, few or many, or as a class for expanded clones.

D gene: TRBD2; J gene: TRBJ2-1; clone size: few; V gene: TRBV3-1; CDR3 DNA: TGTGCCAGCAGCCCTTCGCGGGAGGGCCTGGGGGATGAGCAGTTCTTC; CDR3 protein: CASSPSREGLGDEQFF
D gene: NA; J gene: TRBJ2-5; clone size: NA; V gene: TRBV7-9; CDR3 DNA: TGTGCCAGCAGCTTCGTGACCCCAGAGACCCAGTACTTC; CDR3 protein: CASSFVTPETQYF
D gene: TRBD2; J gene: TRBJ2-5; clone size: few; V gene: TRBV15; CDR3 DNA: TGTGCCACCAGCAGAGATCTCGGGGGGGCCGGGATGACCCAGTACTTC; CDR3 protein: CATSRDLGGAGMTQYF
D gene: TRBD2; J gene: TRBJ2-7; clone size: NA; V gene: TRBV7-2; CDR3 DNA: TGTGCCAGCAGCTTAGGGCCTAGCGGGAGGTCCAACGAGCAGTACTTC; CDR3 protein: CASSLGPSGRSNEQYF
D gene: NA; J gene: TRBJ2-2; clone size: NA; V gene: TRBV4-3; CDR3 DNA: TGCGCCAGCAGCCCATGCGGGGCGACGTTCGGGGAGCTGTTTTTT; CDR3 protein: CASSPCGATFGELFF
D gene: TRBD1; J gene: TRBJ2-7; clone size: few; V gene: TRBV29-1; CDR3 DNA: TGCAGCGTTGAATCGGGGACAGGGGAGGTTGGCTCCTACGAGCAGTACTTC; CDR3 protein: CSVESGTGEVGSYEQYF
D gene: NA; J gene: TRBJ2-3; clone size: NA; V gene: TRBV5-4; CDR3 DNA: TGTGCCAGCACTTATGGGGGAAAAAACACAGATACGCAGTATTTT; CDR3 protein: CASTYGGKNTDTQYF
D gene: NA; J gene: TRBJ2-1; clone size: NA; V gene: TRBV2; CDR3 DNA: TGTGCCAGCAGTGATGGGACTTCCGATGAGCAGTTCTTC; CDR3 protein: CASSDGTSDEQFF
D gene: TRBD2; J gene: TRBJ2-1; clone size: NA; V gene: TRBV6-2/TRBV6-3; CDR3 DNA: TGTGCCAGCAGGCGCGATGGGACTAGCGGGGGTAATGAGCAGTTCTTC; CDR3 protein: CASRRDGTSGGNEQFF
D gene: TRBD2; J gene: TRBJ2-3; clone size: NA; V gene: TRBV29-1; CDR3 DNA: TGCAGCGTATCGCCTAGCGGGAGGGCCTTAAACACAGATACGCAGTATTTT; CDR3 protein: CSVSPSGRALNTDTQYF
D gene: TRBD2; J gene: TRBJ2-1; clone size: NA; V gene: TRBV12-3/TRBV12-4; CDR3 DNA: TGTGCCAGCAGTTTTTGGACTAGCGGGCACGCCAGGGAGCAGTTCTTC; CDR3 protein: CASSFWTSGHAREQFF
D gene: TRBD2; J gene: TRBJ2-5; clone size: NA; V gene: TRBV10-3; CDR3 DNA: TGTGCCACGACTAGCGCACACCAAGAGACCCAGTACTTC; CDR3 protein: CATTSAHQETQYF
D gene: NA; J gene: TRBJ1-6; clone size: once; V gene: TRBV20-1; CDR3 DNA: TGCAGTGCTACGCTCAGGGACTCTTCACCCCTCCACTTT; CDR3 protein: CSATLRDSSPLHF
D gene: TRBD2; J gene: TRBJ2-5; clone size: NA; V gene: TRBV12-3/TRBV12-4; CDR3 DNA: TGTGCCAGCAGCCCCGGGGGGGGAGCGCAGTACTTC; CDR3 protein: CASSPGGGAQYF
D gene: NA; J gene: TRBJ1-1; clone size: NA; V gene: TRBV11-2; CDR3 DNA: TGTGCCAGCAGCTTGGAGGTTGTGGCTTTCTTT; CDR3 protein: CASSLEVVAFF
D gene: TRBD1; J gene: TRBJ2-3; clone size: NA; V gene: TRBV11-2; CDR3 DNA: TGTGCCAGCAGCCCTAGACAGGGTCAAACAGATACGCAGTATTTT; CDR3 protein: CASSPRQGQTDTQYF
D gene: NA; J gene: TRBJ2-3; clone size: NA; V gene: TRBV28; CDR3 DNA: TGTGCCAGCAAGGACTCTACCATAGATACGCAGTATTTT; CDR3 protein: CASKDSTIDTQYF
D gene: NA; J gene: TRBJ2-2; clone size: NA; V gene: TRBV20-1; CDR3 DNA: TGCAGTGCTAGAGGGGGTTTGTCCACCGGGGAGCTGTTTTTT; CDR3 protein: CSARGGLSTGELFF
D gene: NA; J gene: TRBJ2-5; clone size: NA; V gene: TRBV7-2; CDR3 DNA: TGTGCCAGCAGCTCACAGCGGGCCGTGGGGCAGTACTTC; CDR3 protein: CASSSQRAVGQYF
D gene: NA; J gene: TRBJ1-2; clone size: many; V gene: TRBV27; CDR3 DNA: TGTGCCAGCAGTTTAAGCCGTACTAACTATGGCTACACCTTC; CDR3 protein: CASSLSRTNYGYTF
D gene: NA; J gene: TRBJ2-1; clone size: NA; V gene: TRBV7-2; CDR3 DNA: TGTGCCAGCAGCTTAGCTATCGGAAGAAATGAGCAGTTCTTC; CDR3 protein: CASSLAIGRNEQFF
D gene: NA; J gene: TRBJ2-5; clone size: NA; V gene: TRBV29-1; CDR3 DNA: TGCAGCGTTGAGGGACCCGGGGGGACCCAGTACTTC; CDR3 protein: CSVEGPGGTQYF
D gene: NA; J gene: TRBJ2-2; clone size: NA; V gene: TRBV2; CDR3 DNA: TGTGCCAGCAGTGTCCTAGGAGACTCCGGGGAGCTGTTTTTT; CDR3 protein: CASSVLGDSGELFF
D gene: TRBD1; J gene: TRBJ2-7; clone size: NA; V gene: TRBV20-1; CDR3 DNA: TGCAGTGCTAGCCCAGGGGGTGGCGAGCAGTACTTC; CDR3 protein: CSASPGGGEQYF
D gene: TRBD1; J gene: TRBJ1-5; clone size: NA; V gene: TRBV6-2/TRBV6-3; CDR3 DNA: TGTGCCAGCAGGAGGACAGGAAGCAATCAGCCCCAGCATTTT; CDR3 protein: CASRRTGSNQPQHF
D gene: NA; J gene: TRBJ2-6; clone size: few; V gene: TRBV7-9; CDR3 DNA: TGTGCCAGCAGCTTAAGGGTGGCCAACGTCCTGACTTTC; CDR3 protein: CASSLRVANVLTF
D gene: NA; J gene: TRBJ1-1; clone size: NA; V gene: TRBV27; CDR3 DNA: TGTGCCAGCAGTGTTAGGGGAGGCACTGAAGTTTTCTTT; CDR3 protein: CASSVRGGTEVFF
D gene: NA; J gene: TRBJ1-1; clone size: few; V gene: TRBV2; CDR3 DNA: TGTGCCAGCAGCCGCACAGCGGAAGCTTTCTTT; CDR3 protein: CASSRTAEAFF
D gene: NA; J gene: TRBJ2-7; clone size: NA; V gene: TRBV7-9; CDR3 DNA: TGTGCCAGCAGCGCGAAGGACGGTACCTACGAGCAGTACTTC; CDR3 protein: CASSAKDGTYEQYF
D gene: TRBD2; J gene: TRBJ2-6; clone size: many; V gene: TRBV9; CDR3 DNA: TGTGCCAGCAGCCCGAGACTAGCGGGAGGGTCTGGGGCCAACGTCCTGACTTTC; CDR3 protein: CASSPRLAGGSGANVLTF
D gene: TRBD2; J gene: TRBJ2-5; clone size: NA; V gene: TRBV7-8; CDR3 DNA: TGTGCCAGCAGCTTAACGGGAGGGAAGAATGAGCAGTACTTC; CDR3 protein: CASSLTGGKNEQYF
D gene: NA; J gene: TRBJ2-7; clone size: NA; V gene: TRBV18; CDR3 DNA: TGTGCCAGCTCAGGGGGTCCTACCAGGGACGAGCAGTACTTC; CDR3 protein: CASSGGPTRDEQYF
D gene: TRBD2; J gene: TRBJ2-3; clone size: NA; V gene: TRBV7-2; CDR3 DNA: TGTGCCAGCAGCTTTGGTGAGAGCGGGAGGGCCAGAGATACGCAGTATTTT; CDR3 protein: CASSFGESGRARDTQYF
D gene: NA; J gene: TRBJ1-2; clone size: NA; V gene: TRBV28; CDR3 DNA: TGTGCCAGCCGACCGGGGCGACAGAATAACTATGGCTACACCTTC; CDR3 protein: CASRPGRQNNYGYTF
D gene: TRBD2; J gene: TRBJ2-1; clone size: few; V gene: TRBV5-1; CDR3 DNA: TGCGCCAGCAGCTTGTACCCATTGACTAGCGGATTCAATGAGCAGTTCTTC; CDR3 protein: CASSLYPLTSGFNEQFF
D gene: NA; J gene: TRBJ2-7; clone size: NA; V gene: TRBV29-1; CDR3 DNA: TGCAGCGTTGAAGACGGGCAATACTCCGAGCAGTACTTC; CDR3 protein: CSVEDGQYSEQYF
D gene: TRBD2; J gene: TRBJ2-1; clone size: NA; V gene: TRBV6-6; CDR3 DNA: TGTGCCAGCAGTTACGGACTAGCCGCTGAGCAGTTCTTC; CDR3 protein: CASSYGLAAEQFF
D gene: NA; J gene: TRBJ2-3; clone size: NA; V gene: TRBV27; CDR3 DNA: TGTGCCAGCAGTTTTTCGAGGGGGGGCACAGATACGCAGTATTTT; CDR3 protein: CASSFSRGGTDTQYF
D gene: NA; J gene: TRBJ2-7; clone size: NA; V gene: TRBV4-3; CDR3 DNA: TGCGCCAGCAGCCAAGAAATCGGGGCAGCCTACGAGCAGTACTTC; CDR3 protein: CASSQEIGAAYEQYF
D gene: NA; J gene: TRBJ1-4; clone size: NA; V gene: TRBV6-2/TRBV6-3; CDR3 DNA: TGTGCCAGCAGTTACGGCGGGGCCGGGGGTGAAAAACTGTTTTTT; CDR3 protein: CASSYGGAGGEKLFF
D gene: NA; J gene: TRBJ2-3; clone size: few; V gene: TRBV2; CDR3 DNA: TGTGCCAGCACCCTCAAAGATACGCAGTATTTT; CDR3 protein: CASTLKDTQYF
D gene: NA; J gene: TRBJ2-5; clone size: NA; V gene: TRBV15; CDR3 DNA: TGTGCCACCAGCAGAGATCGGCCGGGAGAGACCCAGTACTTC; CDR3 protein: CATSRDRPGETQYF
D gene: NA; J gene: TRBJ2-5; clone size: once; V gene: TRBV6-5; CDR3 DNA: TGTGCCAGCACCTGGGAGGAGACCCAGTACTTC; CDR3 protein: CASTWEETQYF
D gene: TRBD2; J gene: TRBJ2-3; clone size: NA; V gene: TRBV11-2; CDR3 DNA: TGTGCCGCCGCCCGGACTAGCGTGTCAGATACGCAGTATTTT; CDR3 protein: CAAARTSVSDTQYF
D gene: NA; J gene: TRBJ2-1; clone size: NA; V gene: TRBV6-4; CDR3 DNA: TGTGCCAGCAGTGATTTCCTTGAAAAGTACAATGAGCAGTTCTTC; CDR3 protein: CASSDFLEKYNEQFF
D gene: TRBD2; J gene: TRBJ2-7; clone size: NA; V gene: TRBV7-2; CDR3 DNA: TGTGCCAGCAGCTTAGAGCGGGGTTCCGAGCAGTACTTC; CDR3 protein: CASSLERGSEQYF
D gene: NA; J gene: TRBJ2-7; clone size: NA; V gene: TRBV12-3/TRBV12-4; CDR3 DNA: TGTGCCAGCAGCCCCGTCTCGGGAGTATACGAGCAGTACTTC; CDR3 protein: CASSPVSGVYEQYF
D gene: NA; J gene: TRBJ2-7; clone size: NA; V gene: TRBV20-1; CDR3 DNA: TGCAGTGCTAGAACTACTAGCTCCTACGAGCAGTACTTC; CDR3 protein: CSARTTSSYEQYF
D gene: NA; J gene: TRBJ1-2; clone size: few; V gene: TRBV7-8; CDR3 DNA: TGTGCCAGCAGCCCGAATAGGCGGGGGGCGTACTATGGCTACACCTTC; CDR3 protein: CASSPNRRGAYYGYTF
D gene: TRBD1; J gene: TRBJ2-5; clone size: NA; V gene: TRBV20-1; CDR3 DNA: TGCGGTGCTAGAGATCCCTCGACAGGGATAGGGACCCAGTACTTC; CDR3 protein: CGARDPSTGIGTQYF
D gene: TRBD2; J gene: TRBJ2-1; clone size: few; V gene: TRBV27; CDR3 DNA: TGTGCCAGCAGTTTTGCGGGGGCCTACAATGAGCAGTTCTTC; CDR3 protein: CASSFAGAYNEQFF
D gene: TRBD1; J gene: TRBJ1-2; clone size: many; V gene: TRBV3-1; CDR3 DNA: TGTGCCAGCAGCCAAGGACCGGGACAGGGGGCTGATGGCTACACCTTC; CDR3 protein: CASSQGPGQGADGYTF
D gene: NA; J gene: TRBJ2-7; clone size: once; V gene: TRBV27; CDR3 DNA: TGTGCCAGCAGTTTATCCCATCGGGGACCACCTTCGGCTTACGAGCAGTACTTC; CDR3 protein: CASSLSHRGPPSAYEQYF
D gene: TRBD1; J gene: TRBJ2-3; clone size: NA; V gene: TRBV5-6; CDR3 DNA: TGTGCCAGCAGAGATGTGACAGGGGGCAAGTATACGCAGTATTTT; CDR3 protein: CASRDVTGGKYTQYF
D gene: NA; J gene: TRBJ2-5; clone size: few; V gene: TRBV7-9; CDR3 DNA: TGTGCCAGCAGCTTAGTGGCTGACCTGGAGACCCAGTACTTC; CDR3 protein: CASSLVADLETQYF
D gene: NA; J gene: TRBJ2-1; clone size: NA; V gene: TRBV11-3; CDR3 DNA: TGTGCCAGCAGCTTAGATCGGGGTGAGCAGTTCTTC; CDR3 protein: CASSLDRGEQFF
D gene: NA; J gene: TRBJ2-7; clone size: NA; V gene: TRBV29-1; CDR3 DNA: TGCAGCGGTGCGGGGTCCTACGAGCAGTACTTC; CDR3 protein: CSGAGSYEQYF
D gene: TRBD1; J gene: TRBJ2-3; clone size: NA; V gene: TRBV20-1; CDR3 DNA: TGCAGTGCTAGAGATCAAGGGCAGGGGGCGACAGATACGCAGTATTTT; CDR3 protein: CSARDQGQGATDTQYF